These 32 T cell receptor beta chains came from one sample sequenced in a study of blood T cell repertoires in COVID-19. Sequenced by immunoSEQ multiplex PCR; TCRdb stores in-frame clones only, minus some. This sample has around 250,000 clones, with around 82% found just once. The sample comprised peripheral blood. These TCRs come from a woman aged 18-29 years with acute or convalescent COVID-19.

This clone was detected only once. This sequence joins TRBV7-2 and TRBJ2-5; 7 bases line up with TRBD2. V shed 5 bases and J 3 bases; nucleotides not matched to a gene: 3. Germline loops: CDR1 SGHTA, CDR2 FQGNSA. The CDR3 extends over 13 amino acids. In nucleotides, the CDR3 is TGTGCCAGCAGCAAAAGCGGGGAAGAGACCCAGTACTTC. Its protein product is CASSKSGEETQYF.

V usage is TRBV5-5 and J usage is TRBJ1-2, with 7 bases aligning to TRBD1. Germline loops: CDR1 SGHKS, CDR2 YYEKEE (reference sequence). CDR3 size: 16 residues. V was clipped by 0 bases and J by 0 bases; unmatched bases: 5. DNA of the CDR3: TGTGCCAGCAGCTTGGTTAGTGACAGGGCTAACTATGGCTACACCTTC. Translating gives CASSLVSDRANYGYTF. Drawing the rest from reference TRBV5-5 and TRBJ1-2, the complete variable domain is DAGVTQSPTHLIKTRGQQVTLRCSPISGHKSVSWYQQVLGQGPQFIFQYYEKEERGRGNFPDRFSARQFPNYSSELNVNALLLGDSALYLCASSLVSDRANYGYTFGSGTRLTVV.

The rearrangement links TRBV4-2 to TRBJ2-3; 10 bases map to TRBD2. Germline V lookup: CDR1 LGHNA, CDR2 YNFKEQ. The CDR3 length is 17 residues. After removal of 0 bases from V and 4 bases from J, the junction contained 7 bases not matched to a gene. The CDR3 region is CASSQDWGAGGPDTQYF. The CDR3 DNA reads TGTGCCAGCAGCCAAGATTGGGGAGCGGGAGGGCCAGATACGCAGTATTTT.

The CDR3 nucleotides read TGTGCCAGCAGCTTAGGTGGCAGTTCACCCCTCCACTTT. Amino acids: CASSLGGSSPLHF. V usage is TRBV7-9 and J usage is TRBJ1-6; no reliable D call. Germline V gene data show CDR1 as SEHNR and CDR2 as FQNEAQ (reference sequence). Between the trimmed V and J ends, which lost 1 base and 9 bases, there was a span of 7 bases. The CDR3 covers 13 residues.

The V and J genes are TRBV5-1 and TRBJ2-1, with 10 positions matching TRBD2. The CDR3 spans 16 residues. The J segment lost 8 bases and the V segment lost 1 base, leaving 9 bases of the junction unmatched. Germline assignment: CDR1 SGHRS and CDR2 YFSETQ. The CDR3 nucleotides are TGCGCCAGCAGCTTGACGACCGGGACTAGCGTCGATGAGCAGTTCTTC. This encodes CASSLTTGTSVDEQFF. The full variable domain, with the rest looked up from reference TRBV5-1 and TRBJ2-1, is KAGVTQTPRYLIKTRGQQVTLSCSPISGHRSVSWYQQTPGQGLQFLFEYFSETQRNKGNFPGRFSGRQFSNSRSEMNVSTLELGDSALYLCASSLTTGTSVDEQFFGPGTRLTVL.

This chain joins TRBV4-3 and TRBJ2-5; the match to TRBD2 covers 11 bases. Germline lookup yields CDR1 LGHNA and CDR2 YSLEER. The J segment lost 4 bases and the V segment lost 4 bases, leaving 5 bases of the junction unmatched. This CDR3 has 15 amino acids. The CDR3 bases are TGCGCCAGCAGCCGAACTAGCGGGAGTCCAGAGACCCAGTACTTC. Translating gives CASSRTSGSPETQYF.

CDR3 protein: CASSPQDTSNQPQHF. The CDR3 nucleotides are TGTGCCAGCTCACCACAGGACACCAGCAATCAGCCCCAGCATTTT. The rearrangement links TRBV18 to TRBJ1-5, with TRBD1 as a possible D gene (5 bases). Germline V gene lookup returns CDR1 KGHSH and CDR2 LQKENI. The CDR3 spans 15 residues. V was shortened by 1 base and J by 1 base, with 8 bases between the two germline ends.

This sequence joins TRBV5-4 and TRBJ2-7, with D perhaps matching TRBD2 (6 bases). The CDR3 has 15 amino acids. The germline CDR1 and CDR2 sequences are SGHNT and YYREEE (reference sequence). Deletions cut 3 bases from V and 0 bases from J, with 13 bases between. The DNA for the CDR3 is TGTGCCAGCAGCTCCGGAGGGCTGAACTCCTACGAGCAGTACTTC. Its protein product is CASSSGGLNSYEQYF.

This chain uses TRBV11-3 with TRBJ2-2; D may be TRBD1 (5 bases). Per the germline V gene, CDR1 is SGHNT and CDR2 is YENEEA. V lost 2 bases, J lost 6 bases, and 13 bases lay in between. The CDR3 has 15 residues. CDR3 bases: TGTGCCAGCAGCTTACAGGGTTTGTTGGCCGGGGAGCTGTTTTTT. This sequence encodes CASSLQGLLAGELFF.

V usage is TRBV27 and J usage is TRBJ2-1; 13 nucleotides agree with TRBD2. From germline, CDR1 is MNHEY and CDR2 SMNVEV (reference sequence). J lost 9 bases, V lost 10 bases, and 9 bases had no gene match. The CDR3 sequence is 14 residues long. CDR3 bases: TGTGCCACTTCGACTAGCGGGAGGTACGGTGAGCAGTTCTTC. Translating it yields CATSTSGRYGEQFF.

This clone was found once. The chain carries TRBV6-2 or TRBV6-3 and TRBJ1-1, with D possibly being TRBD1 (5 bases). CDR3 length: 13 amino acids. The germline gives CDR1 MNHEY, CDR2 SVGEGT. Trimming took 1 base from V and 4 from J, leaving 7 bases between them. CDR3 sequence reads: CASSYFRATEAFF. For the CDR3, the DNA is TGTGCCAGCAGTTACTTCAGGGCCACTGAAGCTTTCTTT.

The J gene is TRBJ2-5, the V gene TRBV5-1; no firm D call. The V gene lost 5 bases and the J gene lost 1 base, with 6 bases spanning the gap. There are 12 residues in the CDR3. CDR1 and CDR2 from the germline V gene are SGHRS and YFSETQ. CDR3 DNA sequence: TGCGCCAGCAGACACCTCCAAGAGACCCAGTACTTC. Protein product: CASRHLQETQYF.

This clone was found a few times. The CDR3: CASSWSERKAFF. The CDR3 coding sequence is TGTGCCAGCAGTTGGAGCGAGCGGAAAGCTTTCTTT. The rearrangement links TRBV28 to TRBJ1-1, with no clear D. CDR1 MDHEN and CDR2 SYDVKM come from the germline V gene. This CDR3 comprises 12 residues. Trimming stripped 4 bases from V and 9 bases from J, with 12 bases between.

The chain recombines TRBV5-7 with TRBJ1-2, with a weak D call TRBD1 (6 bases). TRBV5-7 is assigned to the ORF class and has an uncertain function. This CDR3 spans 16 amino acids. V lost 4 bases and J 7 bases, leaving 23 bases between the germline ends. The chain's CDR3 is CASSPGNRDCMGGYTF. In DNA, the CDR3 is TGTGCCAGCAGCCCCGGGAACAGGGATTGTATGGGTGGCTACACCTTC.

The chain couples TRBV19 to TRBJ2-1; TRBD2 aligns across 10 bases. After removal of 1 base from V and 1 base from J, the junction contained 4 bases not matched to a gene. CDR1 is LNHDA and CDR2 is SQIVND in the germline V gene (reference sequence). The CDR3 totals 17 residues. Here the CDR3 reads CASSIGATSGSYNEQFF. As DNA, the CDR3 is TGTGCCAGTAGTATAGGGGCGACTAGCGGGTCCTACAATGAGCAGTTCTTC.

The chain has TRBV4-3 and TRBJ2-1; 8 positions match TRBD2. With V trimmed by 0 bases and J by 8 bases, 6 bases remained unmatched. This CDR3 has 15 residues. Germline values: CDR1 LGHNA, CDR2 YSLEER. CDR3 nucleotides: TGCGCCAGCAGCCAAGATCCGAGCGGGAGCTATGAGCAGTTCTTC. Its protein product is CASSQDPSGSYEQFF.

The chain has TRBV4-3 and TRBJ2-2; 7 nucleotides line up with TRBD2. The V segment lost 1 base and the J segment 5 bases; nucleotides outside the gene matches: 1. Germline loops: CDR1 LGHNA, CDR2 YSLEER. The length of the CDR3 is 14 residues. In nucleotides, the CDR3 is TGCGCCAGCAGCCAAGCCGGGAGGACCGGGGAGCTGTTTTTT. Residues: CASSQAGRTGELFF.

This chain connects TRBV27 to TRBJ2-1, with a possible D match to TRBD2 (6 bases). CDR3 size: 15 residues. CDR1 and CDR2 (germline): MNHEY, SMNVEV (reference sequence). Trimming pared 5 bases from V and 4 bases from J, leaving 15 bases between. In DNA, the CDR3 is TGTGCCAGCAGTGTTGGGAGGTCGATTTACAATGAGCAGTTCTTC. Its protein product is CASSVGRSIYNEQFF.

V gene TRBV4-1 combines with J gene TRBJ2-7, with D possibly being TRBD2 (6 bases). The ends were cut back, 3 bases at V and 2 bases at J, with 17 bases in the middle. The CDR3 contains 16 residues. Germline CDR1 reads MGHRA; CDR2 reads YSYEKL. CDR3 DNA: TGCGCCAGCAGCCACCGGGAGTCAGGCAACCCCTACGAGCAGTACTTC. Translation gives CASSHRESGNPYEQYF.

V is TRBV11-2 and J is TRBJ2-1; 8 nucleotides agree with TRBD2. Germline V CDR1 and CDR2: SGHAT, FQNNGV. V gave up 1 base and J gave up 10 bases; unmatched junction bases: 6. The CDR3 runs 14 residues. CDR3 region: CASSLGTSIGEQFF. Here the CDR3 DNA reads TGTGCCAGCAGCTTAGGGACTAGCATAGGGGAGCAGTTCTTC.

Comment on this clone: Different DNA sequences within this sample yield the same CDR3. The V gene is TRBV19, the J gene TRBJ2-7; 10 positions agree with TRBD2. V lost 3 bases and J lost 2; bases outside the gene matches: 1. Germline CDR1 is LNHDA and CDR2 is SQIVND (reference sequence). This CDR3 is 14 amino acids long. In DNA, the CDR3 is TGTGCCAGTAGTATTCTAGCGGGAGCCTACGAGCAGTACTTC. Amino acid sequence: CASSILAGAYEQYF.

This chain links TRBV11-3 with TRBJ2-1; D unclear. CDR3 length equals 13 residues. Germline lookup yields CDR1 SGHNT and CDR2 YENEEA. Trimming took off 6 bases at V and 5 bases at J, with 11 bases between the two ends. The CDR3 sequence: CASSVGIHNEQFF. CDR3 DNA sequence: TGTGCCAGCAGTGTTGGCATTCACAATGAGCAGTTCTTC. The full variable domain, completed using reference TRBV11-3 and TRBJ2-1, is EAGVVQSPRYKIIEKKQPVAFWCNPISGHNTLYWYLQNLGQGPELLIRYENEEAVDDSQLPKDRFSAERLKGVDSTLKIQPAELGDSAVYLCASSVGIHNEQFFGPGTRLTVL.

The V gene is TRBV6-5, the J gene TRBJ2-7; 7 bases align to TRBD2. V trimming: 7 bases; J trimming: 6 bases; junction bases outside the gene matches: 6. Per germline, CDR1 MNHEY and CDR2 SVGAGI. The CDR3 loop spans 12 amino acids. This CDR3 is CASTRTGGEQYF. The CDR3 region has the DNA TGTGCCAGCACCCGGACGGGGGGCGAGCAGTACTTC.

The rearrangement uses TRBV28 and TRBJ2-1; 9 bases agree with TRBD2. Trimming took 6 bases from V and 10 from J; bases not matched to a gene: 19. The CDR3 runs to 17 residues. CDR1 is MDHEN, CDR2 SYDVKM, per germline. CDR3 sequence: CASRTNVGLAIQREQFF. CDR3 in DNA: TGTGCCAGCAGGACGAACGTGGGACTAGCTATACAGAGGGAGCAGTTCTTC.

The chain couples TRBV9 to TRBJ1-4; D may be TRBD1 (5 bases). The CDR3 is 14 amino acids. Looked up from germline, CDR1 is SGDLS and CDR2 is YYNGEE. V was pared by 0 bases and J by 6 bases, with 9 bases between. The CDR3 coding sequence is TGTGCCAGCAGCGTAGGGGGCACAGATGAAAAACTGTTTTTT. It translates to CASSVGGTDEKLFF.

The chain joins TRBV2 to TRBJ1-1; 7 nucleotides line up with TRBD1. Germline V gene lookup returns CDR1 SNHLY and CDR2 FYNNEI. This CDR3 contains 15 residues. V shed 6 bases and J 4 bases; nucleotides not matched to a gene: 11. The CDR3 loop is CASSLQTGRGTEAFF. DNA of the CDR3: TGTGCCAGCAGCCTACAGACAGGGAGAGGCACTGAAGCTTTCTTT.

The chain is built from TRBV9 and TRBJ2-7; 7 bases match TRBD2. The CDR3 loop spans 14 amino acids. The V gene's germline CDR1 is SGDLS and CDR2 YYNGEE. The J segment lost 0 bases and the V segment lost 3 bases, leaving 3 bases of the junction unmatched. CDR3 amino acids: CASSGGGSSYEQYF. CDR3 bases: TGTGCCAGCAGCGGGGGCGGGAGCTCCTACGAGCAGTACTTC.

The J gene is TRBJ1-1, the V gene TRBV27; D may be TRBD1 (6 bases). The germline V gene has CDR1 MNHEY and CDR2 SMNVEV (reference sequence). Trimming left V 1 base short and J 6 bases short, with 15 bases between. CDR3 length: 15 amino acids. Here the CDR3 reads CASSLYTGRRAEAFF. The CDR3 DNA sequence: TGTGCCAGCAGTTTATATACAGGGCGTAGGGCTGAAGCTTTCTTT.

The chain combines TRBV4-3 with TRBJ2-7; 8 bases are shared with TRBD1. V shed 4 bases, J shed 7 bases, and the junction held 9 bases outside the gene matches. This CDR3 has 14 amino acids. CDR1 and CDR2 from the germline V gene are LGHNA and YSLEER. CDR3 residues: CASSPWTGSTEQYF. The CDR3 bases are TGCGCCAGCAGCCCCTGGACAGGGTCGACTGAGCAGTACTTC.

The V call is TRBV6-5, the J call TRBJ2-7, with no clear D. This CDR3 is built from 14 residues. Germline V gives CDR1 MNHEY, CDR2 SVGAGI. V lost 2 bases, J lost 2 bases, and 10 bases lay in between. This chain's CDR3 is CASSYARVAYEQYF. Written as DNA, the CDR3 is TGTGCCAGCAGTTACGCCCGGGTCGCCTACGAGCAGTACTTC.

This chain links TRBV7-2 with TRBJ1-1; TRBD1 agrees at 9 bases. This CDR3 is built from 15 residues. CDR1 is SGHTA, CDR2 FQGNSA, per germline. J was trimmed by 0 bases and V by 3 bases; bases with no gene match: 2. The CDR3 bases are TGTGCCAGCAGCTTTACAGGGGGCATGAACACTGAAGCTTTCTTT. Translating it yields CASSFTGGMNTEAFF.

In this sample, this clone turned up a few times. The chain employs TRBV30 and TRBJ1-2; possible D gene TRBD1, 6 bases. The CDR3 length is 15 residues. V was clipped by 6 bases and J by 5 bases, with 22 bases between them. Germline values: CDR1 GTSNPN, CDR2 SVGIG (reference sequence). DNA of the CDR3: TGTGCCTGTGGGGAGACAGGCGCCAAGCCTTATGGCTACACCTTC. It encodes CACGETGAKPYGYTF.